This T cell receptor (beta chain) was identified during a study of blood T cell repertoires in COVID-19. In the study overall: COVID-19 samples collected from the United States, Italy and Spain covered acute and convalescent phases. Sample material is recorded as cDNA or gDNA derived from T cells, B-cell-depleted T cells, or PBMCs.

V shed 4 bases and J 0 bases; nucleotides not matched to a gene: 8. Germline CDR1 and CDR2: SNHLY and FYNNEI. CDR3 length: 16 residues. In the authors' workflow: Amplifying reference gene primers gave estimates of nucleated cell counts. Profiled with immunoSEQ multiplex PCR; TCRdb holds only in-frame clones, not every one. Clone size and the V and J calls come from that table; the DNA yielded D and trimming. This table holds 300,000 to 450,000 clones, roughly 85% found once. The source of this sequence is a young woman with acute or convalescent COVID-19. Specimen: peripheral blood. The gene calls are TRBV2 and TRBJ1-1; 7 nucleotides agree with TRBD1. CDR3 protein: CASSGRQGLMNTEAFF. CDR3 nucleotide sequence: TGTGCCAGCAGTGGAAGACAGGGTTTAATGAACACTGAAGCTTTCTTT.